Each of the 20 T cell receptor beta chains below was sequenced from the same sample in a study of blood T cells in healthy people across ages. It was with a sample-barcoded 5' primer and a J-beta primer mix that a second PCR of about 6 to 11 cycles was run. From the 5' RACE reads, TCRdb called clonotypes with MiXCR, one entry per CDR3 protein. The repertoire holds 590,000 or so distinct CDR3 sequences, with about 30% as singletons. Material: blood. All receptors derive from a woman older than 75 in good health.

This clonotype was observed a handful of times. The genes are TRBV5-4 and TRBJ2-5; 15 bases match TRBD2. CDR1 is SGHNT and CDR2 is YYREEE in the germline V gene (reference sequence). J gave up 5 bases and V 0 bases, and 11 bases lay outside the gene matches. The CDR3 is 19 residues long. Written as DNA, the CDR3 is TGTGCCAGCAGCTTGGGCGGCAGGGGACTAGCGGGGGGCCCGGAGACCCAGTACTTC. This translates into CASSLGGRGLAGGPETQYF.

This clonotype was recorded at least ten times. CDR3 DNA sequence: TGTGCCAGCAGCTTTCCCGGGACAGTACGCACAGATACGCAGTATTTT. This gives the protein CASSFPGTVRTDTQYF. This rearrangement joins TRBV5-6 to TRBJ2-3; 7 positions agree with TRBD1. From germline, CDR1 is SGHDT and CDR2 YYEEEE. The CDR3 spans 16 residues. The ends lost 2 bases at V and 1 base at J; junction bases unmatched: 7.

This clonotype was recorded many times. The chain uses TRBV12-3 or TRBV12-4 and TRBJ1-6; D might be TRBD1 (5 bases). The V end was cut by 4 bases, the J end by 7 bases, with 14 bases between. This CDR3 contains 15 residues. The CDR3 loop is CASSSRGMGNSPLHF. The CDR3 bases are TGTGCCAGCAGTTCGAGGGGAATGGGAAATTCACCCCTCCACTTT.

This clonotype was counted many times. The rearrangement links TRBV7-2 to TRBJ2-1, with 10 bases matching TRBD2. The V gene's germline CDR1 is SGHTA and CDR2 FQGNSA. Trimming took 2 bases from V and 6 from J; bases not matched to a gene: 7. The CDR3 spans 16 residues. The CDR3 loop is CASSLKAGGPSNEQFF. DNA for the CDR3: TGTGCCAGCAGCTTAAAAGCGGGGGGGCCCAGCAATGAGCAGTTCTTC.

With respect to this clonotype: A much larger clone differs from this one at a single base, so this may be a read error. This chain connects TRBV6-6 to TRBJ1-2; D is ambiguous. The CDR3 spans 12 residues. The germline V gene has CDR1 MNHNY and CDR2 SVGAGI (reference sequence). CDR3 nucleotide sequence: TGTGCCAACAGTTACCTGTCGGCTGGCTACACCTTC. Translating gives CANSYLSAGYTF.

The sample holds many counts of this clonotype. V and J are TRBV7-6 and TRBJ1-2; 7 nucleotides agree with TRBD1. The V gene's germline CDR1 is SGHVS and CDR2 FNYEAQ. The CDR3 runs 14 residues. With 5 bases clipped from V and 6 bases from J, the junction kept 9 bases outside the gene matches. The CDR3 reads CASSQRTGRDGYTF. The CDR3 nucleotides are TGTGCCAGCAGCCAGAGGACAGGAAGAGATGGCTACACCTTC.

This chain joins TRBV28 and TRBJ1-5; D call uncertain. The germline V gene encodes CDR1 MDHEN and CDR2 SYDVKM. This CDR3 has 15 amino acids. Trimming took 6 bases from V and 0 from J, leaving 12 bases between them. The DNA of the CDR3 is TGTGCCAGCAGGCTCTTTGGGGATAGCAATCAGCCCCAGCATTTT. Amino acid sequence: CASRLFGDSNQPQHF.

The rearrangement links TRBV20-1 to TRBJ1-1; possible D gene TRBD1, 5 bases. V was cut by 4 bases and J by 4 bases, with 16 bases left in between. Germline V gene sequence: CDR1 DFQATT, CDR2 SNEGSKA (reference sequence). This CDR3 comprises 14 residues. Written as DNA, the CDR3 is TGCAGTGCTACGAAGGGGATGATGGGCACTGAAGCTTTCTTT. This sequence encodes CSATKGMMGTEAFF.

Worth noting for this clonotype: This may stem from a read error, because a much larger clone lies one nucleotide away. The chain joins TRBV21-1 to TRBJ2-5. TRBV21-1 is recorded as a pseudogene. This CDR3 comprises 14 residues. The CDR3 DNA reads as TGTGCCAGCAGCAAATTCCAAGGGTTAGAGACCCAGTACTTC. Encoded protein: CASSKFQGLETQYF.

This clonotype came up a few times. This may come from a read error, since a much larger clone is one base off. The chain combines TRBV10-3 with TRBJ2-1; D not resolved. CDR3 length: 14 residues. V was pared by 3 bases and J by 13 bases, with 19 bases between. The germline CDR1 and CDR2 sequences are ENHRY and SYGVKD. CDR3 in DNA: TGTGCCATCAGTGATTTGGTCAGTAAAGAGACCCAGTTCTTC. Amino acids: CAISDLVSKETQFF.

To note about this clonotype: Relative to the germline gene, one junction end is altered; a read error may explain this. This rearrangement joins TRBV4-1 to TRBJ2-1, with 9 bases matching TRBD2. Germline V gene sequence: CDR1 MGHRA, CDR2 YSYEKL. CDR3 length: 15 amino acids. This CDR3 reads CASSRPSGDYNKQFF. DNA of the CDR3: TGCGCCAGCAGCCGCCCTAGCGGGGATTACAATAAGCAGTTCTTC.

The CDR3 protein is CASSPPGASYEQFF. The CDR3 coding sequence is TGTGCCAGCAGCCCGCCGGGGGCCTCCTACGAGCAGTTCTTC. This sequence joins TRBV13 and TRBJ2-1; D tentatively fits TRBD1 or TRBD2 (6 bases each). CDR1 is PRHDT and CDR2 is FYEKMQ in the germline V gene (reference sequence). V gave up 5 bases and J gave up 10 bases, with 18 bases separating them. This CDR3 has 14 amino acids.

Written as DNA, the CDR3 is TGTGCCAGCAGTGATGGATGGGGCGGGGGGGAGACCCAGTACTTC. Its protein product is CASSDGWGGGETQYF. The rearrangement uses TRBV6-1 and TRBJ2-5; 8 bases fit TRBD2. There are 15 residues in the CDR3. Germline loops: CDR1 MNHNS, CDR2 SASEGT. V trimming: 3 bases; J trimming: 5 bases; junction bases outside the gene matches: 8.

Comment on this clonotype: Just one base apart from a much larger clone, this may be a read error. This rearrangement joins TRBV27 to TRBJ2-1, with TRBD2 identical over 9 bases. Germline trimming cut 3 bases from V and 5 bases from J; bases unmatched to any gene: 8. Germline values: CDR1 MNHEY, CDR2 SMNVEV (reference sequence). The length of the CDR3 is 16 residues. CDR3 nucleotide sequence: TGTGCCAGCAGTTTTTTGGTAGCGGGGGACCACAATGAGCAGTTCTTC. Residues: CASSFLVAGDHNEQFF.

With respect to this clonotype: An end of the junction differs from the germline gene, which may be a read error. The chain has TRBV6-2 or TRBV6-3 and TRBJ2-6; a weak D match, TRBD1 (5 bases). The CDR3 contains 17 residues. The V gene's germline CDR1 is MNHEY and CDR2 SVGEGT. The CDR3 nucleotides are TGTGCCAGCAGCTACCTTACGGCAAGCTCTGGGGCCAACGCCCTGACTTTC. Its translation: CASSYLTASSGANALTF.

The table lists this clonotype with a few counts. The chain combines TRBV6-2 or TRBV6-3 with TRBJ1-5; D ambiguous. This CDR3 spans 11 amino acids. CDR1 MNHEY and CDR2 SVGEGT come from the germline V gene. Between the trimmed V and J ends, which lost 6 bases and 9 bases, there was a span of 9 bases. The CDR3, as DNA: TGTGCCAGCAGACACCCCGGGCCCCAGCATTTT. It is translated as CASRHPGPQHF.

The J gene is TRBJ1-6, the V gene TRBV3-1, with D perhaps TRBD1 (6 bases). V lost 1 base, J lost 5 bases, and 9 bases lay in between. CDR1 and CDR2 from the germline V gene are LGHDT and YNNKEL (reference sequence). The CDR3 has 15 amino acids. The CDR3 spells CASSQAGHDNSPLHF. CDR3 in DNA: TGTGCCAGCAGCCAAGCGGGACACGATAATTCACCCCTCCACTTT.

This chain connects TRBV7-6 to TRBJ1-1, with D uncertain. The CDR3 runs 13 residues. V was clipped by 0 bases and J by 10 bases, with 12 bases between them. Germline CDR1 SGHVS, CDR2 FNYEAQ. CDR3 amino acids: CASSLAKGSGAFF. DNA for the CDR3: TGTGCCAGCAGCTTAGCTAAGGGAAGCGGAGCTTTCTTT. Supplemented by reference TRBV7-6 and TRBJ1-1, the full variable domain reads GAGVSQSPRYKVTKRGQDVALRCDPISGHVSLYWYRQALGQGPEFLTYFNYEAQQDKSGLPNDRFSAERPEGSISTLTIQRTEQRDSAMYRCASSLAKGSGAFFGQGTRLTVV.

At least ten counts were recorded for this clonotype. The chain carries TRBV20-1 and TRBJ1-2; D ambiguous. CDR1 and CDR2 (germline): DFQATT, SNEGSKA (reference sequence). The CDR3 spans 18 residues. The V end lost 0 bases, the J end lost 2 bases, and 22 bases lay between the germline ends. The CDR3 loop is CSARDVGTPIGENYGYTF. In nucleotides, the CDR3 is TGCAGTGCTAGAGATGTCGGCACCCCCATCGGGGAAAACTATGGCTACACCTTC.

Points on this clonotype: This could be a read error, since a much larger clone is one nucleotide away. DNA of the CDR3: TGTGCCAGCAGCCCGTCAGGGGGTGGAAACACCGTATATTTT. As protein: CASSPSGGGNTVYF. This chain uses TRBV12-3 or TRBV12-4 with TRBJ1-3, with TRBD1 matching 7 bases. There are 14 residues in the CDR3.